The entry that follows covers one TCR beta chain sequence. The antigen is unknown. These data belong to a study of T-cell reconstitution after alpha-beta-depleted transplantation in children. Study conclusions and caveats: Expanded graft clones numbering several hundred reportedly gave rise to alpha-beta T cells about two months after transplant. Several patients had high TCRbeta diversity at day 60; it came from surviving recipient T cells and thymic progenitors. A year had passed since transplant, and T-cell counts and diversity by then came mostly from newly produced T cells.

This CDR3 comprises 16 residues. J lost 0 bases, V lost 7 bases, and 14 bases had no gene match. Germline CDR1 is SQVTM and CDR2 is ANQGSEA. Library preparation (for TCRbeta) was performed with unique molecular identifiers. A single record per CDR3 protein comes from TCRdb applying MiXCR to the PCR reads. The table lists a few hundred thousand distinct CDR3 sequences, 13% of them singletons, with 2.2% in the top ten. The chain recombines TRBV29-1 with TRBJ1-2; TRBD1 matches at 7 bases. Sequenced material: PBMCs, mostly from graft donor cells, taken 360 days after TCRalphabeta/CD19-depleted stem cell transplant. This receptor was identified in a male patient younger than 18 who had a stem cell transplant for acute myeloid leukemia, so the T cells may come from the graft donor. CDR3 bases: TGCAGCGCCCAGGGGGGCGCGGAGGGACCTAACTATGGCTACACCTTC. Its protein product is CSAQGGAEGPNYGYTF.